This T cell receptor (beta chain) is from a study of PD-1 blockade in classical Hodgkin lymphoma. Overall study findings and caveats: Complete responders entered with baseline diversity on par with newly diagnosed patients, the results showed. Significantly greater TCR diversity emerged by C4D1 in CD4+ cells but not CD8+ cells.

Trimming shortened V by 6 bases and J by 4 bases, and 14 bases separated the two germline ends. This CDR3 region has 14 residues. From germline, CDR1 is KGHSH and CDR2 LQKENI. TCRdb's table, derived via immunoSEQ multiplex PCR, lists solely in-frame clones and lacks some. This table holds tens of thousands of clones, more than 70% found once. Stated time point: cycle 4 day 1 (C4D1), after 6 weeks of nivolumab. All patients experienced relapse after autologous stem cell transplantation, and brentuximab vedotin exposure was variable. Best responses were complete response, partial response or progressive disease. To note about this clone: Its antigen is undetermined.

This chain connects TRBV18 to TRBJ2-3, with D unclear. The sequencing used peripheral blood mononuclear cells (PBMCs), collected before the fourth cycle of nivolumab. The clonotype was recovered from a human donor with classical Hodgkin lymphoma. The CDR3 region is CASSPGPGADTQYF. CDR3 DNA sequence: TGTGCCAGCTCGCCCGGGCCCGGCGCAGATACGCAGTATTTT.